The 8 T cell receptor beta chains listed next were all sequenced from one sample in a study of shared clonotypes between healthy human individuals. TCRdb's copy holds only in-frame clones and misses some; the assay was immunoSEQ multiplex PCR. Of fewer than 600,000 clones listed, about 74% are singletons. Sample: PBMCs. The receptors come from a woman aged 40 to 55 in good health. Some clones in this sample may be carry-over from other donors' samples.

The rearrangement uses TRBV30 and TRBJ1-5; a weak D match, TRBD1 (6 bases). This CDR3 has 13 residues. The germline V gene has CDR1 GTSNPN and CDR2 SVGIG (reference sequence). V was shortened by 0 bases and J by 7 bases, with 10 bases between the two germline ends. The CDR3 DNA follows: TGTGCCTGGAGTGTACAGGGAAAACAGCCCCAGCATTTT. The encoded protein is CAWSVQGKQPQHF.

The V and J genes are TRBV28 and TRBJ2-7; the D is unclear. V was trimmed by 3 bases and J by 5 bases, leaving 17 bases between them. Germline V gives CDR1 MDHEN, CDR2 SYDVKM. The CDR3 covers 15 residues. The CDR3 coding sequence is TGTGCCAGCAGTTTGGCCCACGGTCCGTACCACGAGCAGTACTTC. Translated, it gives CASSLAHGPYHEQYF.

This clone was recorded once. The chain recombines TRBV7-8 with TRBJ1-5; no clear D gene. The CDR3 has 13 residues. The germline V gene has CDR1 SGHVS and CDR2 FQNEAQ. The V and J ends lost 6 bases and 3 bases respectively, with 9 bases between them. CDR3 DNA sequence: TGTGCCAGCAGTAACCTTAACAATCAGCCCCAGCATTTT. Translating gives CASSNLNNQPQHF.

The V gene is TRBV4-1, the J gene TRBJ1-2, with unresolved D. The germline V gene has CDR1 MGHRA and CDR2 YSYEKL. The V end lost 4 bases, the J end lost 5 bases, and 14 bases lay between the germline ends. This CDR3 region has 14 residues. CDR3 coding DNA: TGCGCCAGCAGCCCCCCACTTTCCCTATATGGCTACACCTTC. It encodes CASSPPLSLYGYTF.

In regard to this clone: A single base is all that separates this from a far larger clone, so a read error is likely. The rearrangement joins TRBV4-1 to TRBJ1-3; a weak D match, TRBD1 (5 bases). Per the germline V gene, CDR1 is MGHRA and CDR2 is YSYEKL. This CDR3 region has 15 residues. V lost 3 bases and J 9 bases, leaving 18 bases between the germline ends. Here the CDR3 DNA reads TGCGCCAGCAGCCAGTCCCTCGGGGGAGCAACCACCATATATTTT. This gives the protein CASSQSLGGATTIYF.

The V call is TRBV19, the J call TRBJ2-2, with no clear D. Trimming took 7 bases from V and 6 from J, leaving 15 bases between them. This CDR3 spans 14 amino acids. Germline assignment: CDR1 LNHDA and CDR2 SQIVND (reference sequence). The CDR3 region is CASTIRPVSGELFF. CDR3 DNA sequence: TGTGCCAGTACCATTCGACCCGTCTCCGGGGAGCTGTTTTTT.

This sequence joins TRBV6-5 and TRBJ1-2; the match to TRBD1 covers 10 bases. CDR1 MNHEY and CDR2 SVGAGI come from the germline V gene. V was pared by 5 bases and J by 3 bases, with 6 bases of the junction left unmatched. This CDR3 is 15 amino acids long. This CDR3 is CASSRQGARDYGYTF. In DNA form, the CDR3 reads TGTGCCAGCAGTCGACAGGGGGCAAGGGACTATGGCTACACCTTC.

J is TRBJ2-1 and V is TRBV29-1, with a tentative D call TRBD2 (6 bases). CDR1 is SQVTM and CDR2 is ANQGSEA in the germline V gene. The V end lost 6 bases, the J end lost 6 bases, and 12 bases lay between the germline ends. The CDR3 spans 12 residues. CDR3 DNA sequence: TGCAGCGTGTCGCTAGCGACCAATGAGCAGTTCTTC. Translating it yields CSVSLATNEQFF.